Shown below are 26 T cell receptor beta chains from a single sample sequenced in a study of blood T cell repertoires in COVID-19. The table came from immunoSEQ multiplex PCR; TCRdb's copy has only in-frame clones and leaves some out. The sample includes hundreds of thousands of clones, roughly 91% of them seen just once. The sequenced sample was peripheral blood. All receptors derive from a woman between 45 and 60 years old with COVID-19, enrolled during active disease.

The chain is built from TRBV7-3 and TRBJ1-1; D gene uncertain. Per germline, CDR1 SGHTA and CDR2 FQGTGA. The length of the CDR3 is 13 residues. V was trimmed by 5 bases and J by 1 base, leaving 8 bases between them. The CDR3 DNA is TGTGCCAGCAGCCGGGCGGGGAACACTGAAGCTTTCTTT. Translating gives CASSRAGNTEAFF.

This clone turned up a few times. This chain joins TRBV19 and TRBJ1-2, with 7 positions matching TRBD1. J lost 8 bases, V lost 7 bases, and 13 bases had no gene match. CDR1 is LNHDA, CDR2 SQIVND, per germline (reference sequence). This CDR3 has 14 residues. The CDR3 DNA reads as TGTGCCAGTACCTATGCAGGGGGTCATGAAGGCTACACCTTC. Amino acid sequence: CASTYAGGHEGYTF.

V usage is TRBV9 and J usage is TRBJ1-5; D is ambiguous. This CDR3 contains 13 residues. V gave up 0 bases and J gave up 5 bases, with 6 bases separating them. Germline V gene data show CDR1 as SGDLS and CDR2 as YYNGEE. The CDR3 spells CASSVGVDQPQHF. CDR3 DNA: TGTGCCAGCAGCGTAGGTGTCGATCAGCCCCAGCATTTT.

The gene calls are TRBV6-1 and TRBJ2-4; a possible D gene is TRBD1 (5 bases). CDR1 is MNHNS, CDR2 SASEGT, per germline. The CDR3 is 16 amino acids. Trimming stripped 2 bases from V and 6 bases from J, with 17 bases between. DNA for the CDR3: TGTGCCAGCAGTGAAATCAAGATTTTAAGGGGAAACATTCAGTACTTC. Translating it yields CASSEIKILRGNIQYF.

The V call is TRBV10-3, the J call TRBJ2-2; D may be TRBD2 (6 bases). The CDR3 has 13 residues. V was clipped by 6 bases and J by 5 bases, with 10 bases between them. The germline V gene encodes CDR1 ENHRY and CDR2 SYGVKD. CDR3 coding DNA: TGTGCCATCAGCGGGGGAACAACCGGGGAGCTGTTTTTT. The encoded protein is CAISGGTTGELFF.

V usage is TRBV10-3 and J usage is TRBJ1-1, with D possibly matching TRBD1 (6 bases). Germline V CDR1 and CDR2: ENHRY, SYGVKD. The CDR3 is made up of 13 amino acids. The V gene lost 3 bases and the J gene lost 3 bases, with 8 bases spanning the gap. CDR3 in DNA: TGTGCCATCAGTGAAAACAGGGACACTGAAGCTTTCTTT. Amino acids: CAISENRDTEAFF.

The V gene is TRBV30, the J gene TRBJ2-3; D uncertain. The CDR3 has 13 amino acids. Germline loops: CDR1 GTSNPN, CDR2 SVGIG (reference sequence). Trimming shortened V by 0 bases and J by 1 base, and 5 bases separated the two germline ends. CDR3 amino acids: CAWSVPGTDTQYF. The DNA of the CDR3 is TGTGCCTGGAGTGTACCGGGCACAGATACGCAGTATTTT.

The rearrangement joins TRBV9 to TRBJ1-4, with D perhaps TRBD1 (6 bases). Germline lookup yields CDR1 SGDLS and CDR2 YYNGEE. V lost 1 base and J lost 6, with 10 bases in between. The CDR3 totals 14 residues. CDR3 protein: CASSVSAGDEKLFF. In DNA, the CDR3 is TGTGCCAGCAGCGTATCCGCAGGGGATGAAAAACTGTTTTTT.

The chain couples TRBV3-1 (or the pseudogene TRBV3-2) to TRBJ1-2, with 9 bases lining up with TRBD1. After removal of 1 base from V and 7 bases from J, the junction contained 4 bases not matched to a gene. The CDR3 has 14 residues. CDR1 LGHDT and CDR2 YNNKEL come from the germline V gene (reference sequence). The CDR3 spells CASSQGTGAGGYTF. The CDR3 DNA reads TGTGCCAGCAGCCAAGGGACAGGGGCTGGTGGCTACACCTTC.

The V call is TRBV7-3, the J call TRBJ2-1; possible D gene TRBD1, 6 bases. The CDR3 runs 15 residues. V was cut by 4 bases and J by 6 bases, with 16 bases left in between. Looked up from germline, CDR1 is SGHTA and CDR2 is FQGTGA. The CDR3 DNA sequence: TGTGCCAGCAGCTCAGGACAGAATCCCGCCAATGAGCAGTTCTTC. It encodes CASSSGQNPANEQFF.

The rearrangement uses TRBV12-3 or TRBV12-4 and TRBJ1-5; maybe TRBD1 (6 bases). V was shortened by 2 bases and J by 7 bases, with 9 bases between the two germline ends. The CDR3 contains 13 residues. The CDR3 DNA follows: TGTGCCAGCAGTTTATACAGGGCCCAGCCCCAGCATTTT. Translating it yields CASSLYRAQPQHF.

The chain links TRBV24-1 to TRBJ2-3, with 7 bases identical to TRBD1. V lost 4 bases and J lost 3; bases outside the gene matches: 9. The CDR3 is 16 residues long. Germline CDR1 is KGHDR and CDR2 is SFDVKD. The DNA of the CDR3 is TGTGCCACCAGTGACCTGGGACAGTTCGGGACAGATACGCAGTATTTT. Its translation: CATSDLGQFGTDTQYF.

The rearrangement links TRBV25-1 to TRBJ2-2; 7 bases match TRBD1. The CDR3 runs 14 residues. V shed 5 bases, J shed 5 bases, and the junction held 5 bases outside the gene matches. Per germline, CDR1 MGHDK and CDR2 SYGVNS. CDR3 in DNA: TGTGCCAGCAGTCAACAGGGGTGGACCGGGGAGCTGTTTTTT. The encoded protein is CASSQQGWTGELFF. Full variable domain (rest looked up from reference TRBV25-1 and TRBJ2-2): EADIYQTPRYLVIGTGKKITLECSQTMGHDKMYWYQQDPGMELHLIHYSYGVNSTEKGDLSSESTVSRIRTEHFPLTLESARPSHTSQYLCASSQQGWTGELFFGEGSRLTVL.

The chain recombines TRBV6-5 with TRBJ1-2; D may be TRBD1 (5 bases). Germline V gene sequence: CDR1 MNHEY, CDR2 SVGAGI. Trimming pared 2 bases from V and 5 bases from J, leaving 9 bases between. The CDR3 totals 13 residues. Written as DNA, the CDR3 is TGTGCCAGCAGTTACGTGGCAGGGTATGGCTACACCTTC. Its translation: CASSYVAGYGYTF.

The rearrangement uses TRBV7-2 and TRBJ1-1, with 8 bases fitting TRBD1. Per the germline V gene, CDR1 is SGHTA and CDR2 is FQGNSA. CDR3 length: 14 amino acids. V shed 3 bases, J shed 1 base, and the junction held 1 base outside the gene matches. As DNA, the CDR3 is TGTGCCAGCAGCTTCGGACAGGGGAACACTGAAGCTTTCTTT. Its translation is CASSFGQGNTEAFF.

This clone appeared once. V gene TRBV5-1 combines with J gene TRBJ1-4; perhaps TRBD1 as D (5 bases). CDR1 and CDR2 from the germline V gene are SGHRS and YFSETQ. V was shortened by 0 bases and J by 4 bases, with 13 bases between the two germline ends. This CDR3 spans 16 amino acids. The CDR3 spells CASSLGGARGNEKLFF. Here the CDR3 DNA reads TGCGCCAGCAGCTTGGGTGGGGCCCGAGGTAATGAAAAACTGTTTTTT. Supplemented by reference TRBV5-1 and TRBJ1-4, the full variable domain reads KAGVTQTPRYLIKTRGQQVTLSCSPISGHRSVSWYQQTPGQGLQFLFEYFSETQRNKGNFPGRFSGRQFSNSRSEMNVSTLELGDSALYLCASSLGGARGNEKLFFGSGTQLSVL.

The CDR3 reads CASSFLTGTGSGYTF. CDR3 sequence (DNA): TGCGCCAGCTCTTTTTTAACGGGGACAGGGAGTGGCTACACCTTC. V usage is TRBV5-1 and J usage is TRBJ1-2, with 9 bases lining up with TRBD1. CDR1 and CDR2 from the germline V gene are SGHRS and YFSETQ. V dropped 7 bases and J dropped 7; count of bases not matched to a gene: 14. The CDR3 spans 15 residues. Filled out from reference TRBV5-1 and TRBJ1-2, the complete variable domain reads KAGVTQTPRYLIKTRGQQVTLSCSPISGHRSVSWYQQTPGQGLQFLFEYFSETQRNKGNFPGRFSGRQFSNSRSEMNVSTLELGDSALYLCASSFLTGTGSGYTFGSGTRLTVV.

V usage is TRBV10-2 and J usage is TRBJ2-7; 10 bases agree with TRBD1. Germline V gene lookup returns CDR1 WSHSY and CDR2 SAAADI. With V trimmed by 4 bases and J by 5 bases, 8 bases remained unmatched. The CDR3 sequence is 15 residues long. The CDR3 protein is CASSGKRDRGDEQYF. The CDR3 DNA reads TGCGCCAGCAGTGGGAAAAGGGACAGGGGTGACGAGCAGTACTTC.

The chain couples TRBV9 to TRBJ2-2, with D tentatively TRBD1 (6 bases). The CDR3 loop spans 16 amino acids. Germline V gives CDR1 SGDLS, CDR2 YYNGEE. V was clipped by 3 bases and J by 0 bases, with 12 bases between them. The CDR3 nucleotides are TGTGCCAGCAGCGCGACCGGGACACCGAACACCGGGGAGCTGTTTTTT. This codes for CASSATGTPNTGELFF.

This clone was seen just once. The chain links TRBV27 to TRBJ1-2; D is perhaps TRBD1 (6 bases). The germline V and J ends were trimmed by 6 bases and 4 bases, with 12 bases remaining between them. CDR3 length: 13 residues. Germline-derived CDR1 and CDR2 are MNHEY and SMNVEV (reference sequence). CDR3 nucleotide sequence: TGTGCCAGCAGCCCTACAGGGTTCTATGGCTACACCTTC. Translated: CASSPTGFYGYTF.

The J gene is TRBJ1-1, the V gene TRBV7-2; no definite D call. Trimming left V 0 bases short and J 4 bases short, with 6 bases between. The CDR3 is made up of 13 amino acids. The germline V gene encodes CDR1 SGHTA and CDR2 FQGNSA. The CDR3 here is CASSLARITEAFF. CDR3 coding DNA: TGTGCCAGCAGCTTAGCGCGAATCACTGAAGCTTTCTTT.

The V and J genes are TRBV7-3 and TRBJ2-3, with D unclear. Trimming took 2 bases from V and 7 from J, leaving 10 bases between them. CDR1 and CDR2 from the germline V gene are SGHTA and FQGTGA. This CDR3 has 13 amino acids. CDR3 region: CASSLGPRHTQYF. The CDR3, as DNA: TGTGCCAGCAGCTTAGGGCCTCGCCATACGCAGTATTTT. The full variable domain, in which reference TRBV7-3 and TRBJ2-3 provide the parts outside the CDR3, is GAGVSQTPSNKVTEKGKYVELRCDPISGHTALYWYRQSLGQGPEFLIYFQGTGAADDSGLPNDRFFAVRPEGSVSTLKIQRTERGDSAVYLCASSLGPRHTQYFGPGTRLTVL.

This CDR3 reads CASSYRLAGNEQFF. CDR3 sequence (DNA): TGTGCCAGCAGCTACCGACTAGCGGGCAATGAGCAGTTCTTC. This sequence joins TRBV13 and TRBJ2-1; 10 nucleotides match TRBD2. After removal of 4 bases from V and 6 bases from J, the junction contained 3 bases not matched to a gene. CDR1 is PRHDT, CDR2 FYEKMQ, per germline (reference sequence). The CDR3 length is 14 residues.

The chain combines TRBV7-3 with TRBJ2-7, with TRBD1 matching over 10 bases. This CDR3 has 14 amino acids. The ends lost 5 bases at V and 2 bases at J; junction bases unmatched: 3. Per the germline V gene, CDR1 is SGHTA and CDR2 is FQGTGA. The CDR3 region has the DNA TGTGCCAGCAGCCGGACAGGGGGGGCCTACGAGCAGTACTTC. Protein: CASSRTGGAYEQYF.

The CDR3 nucleotides read TGTGCCAGCAGCTCCGGGACAGGGGTAACCGGGGAGCTGTTTTTT. This codes for CASSSGTGVTGELFF. J is TRBJ2-2 and V is TRBV5-6; 10 nucleotides line up with TRBD1. CDR1 is SGHDT and CDR2 is YYEEEE in the germline V gene. The CDR3 extends over 15 amino acids. V lost 3 bases and J lost 5; bases outside the gene matches: 4.

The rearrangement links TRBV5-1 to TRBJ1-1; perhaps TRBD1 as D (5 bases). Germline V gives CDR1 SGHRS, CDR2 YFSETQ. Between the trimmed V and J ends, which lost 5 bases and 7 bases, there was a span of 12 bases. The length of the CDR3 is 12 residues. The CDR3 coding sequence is TGCGCCAGCAGTCCCTTAGGGGTTGAAGCTTTCTTT. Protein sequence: CASSPLGVEAFF.